A selection of T cell receptor beta chains follows, all from one sample in a study of early T cells in non-severe SARS-CoV-2 infection. TCRdb re-derived calls from the 5' RACE reads in MiXCR, one entry per CDR3 protein. The sample holds about 110,000 distinct CDR3 sequences; 8.5% to 14% are singletons and the top ten take roughly 7.5%. Sequencing was performed on whole blood. The receptors were sampled from an adult who was a healthcare worker with PCR-confirmed SARS-CoV-2 infection or an uninfected control (not recorded which). The CDR3 runs from the conserved cysteine through the conserved F or W. D genes are given only for firm matches. Where a row states a size, it is once, few, many or the class of an expanded clone; other rows omit it.

D gene,clone size,V gene,J gene,CDR3 DNA,CDR3 protein
-,many,TRBV29-1,TRBJ1-1,TGCAGCGTTGCCCCCATGTCGAACACTGAAGCTTTCTTT,CSVAPMSNTEAFF
-,-,TRBV9,TRBJ2-1,TGTGCCAGCAGCGTGGGTAGCATCAATGAGCAGTTCTTC,CASSVGSINEQFF
TRBD2,many,TRBV5-1,TRBJ2-2,TGCGCCAGCAGCTTGACCGGGACTAGCGGGACAGAGCTGTTTTTT,CASSLTGTSGTELFF
TRBD1,many,TRBV28,TRBJ1-1,TGTGCCAGCAGTGTGACAGGGAGGGCTTTCTTT,CASSVTGRAFF
TRBD1,once,TRBV25-1,TRBJ2-2,TGTGCCAGCAGTCGGGACAGGGGCTACACCGGGGAGCTGTTTTTT,CASSRDRGYTGELFF
TRBD1,-,TRBV29-1,TRBJ1-2,TGCAGCGTTGAAGATTGGGACAGGGAGAGCTATGGCTACACCTTC,CSVEDWDRESYGYTF
TRBD1,few,TRBV5-5,TRBJ1-1,TGTGCCAGCAGCTCCGGGACAGGGAGAAGGGACACTGAAGCTTTCTTT,CASSSGTGRRDTEAFF
-,few,TRBV6-5,TRBJ2-7,TGTGCCAGCAGTTACTCCTATGGCGGGTCCTACGAGCAGTACTTC,CASSYSYGGSYEQYF
-,many,TRBV6-2/TRBV6-3,TRBJ2-7,TGTGCCAGCAGCCAGAGCTCCTACGAGCAGTACTTC,CASSQSSYEQYF
-,many,TRBV28,TRBJ2-3,TGTGCCAGCAGCTACACAGATACGCAGTATTTT,CASSYTDTQYF